A selection of T cell receptor beta chains follows, all from one sample in a study of human T cells and chemical hapten exposure. Each CDR3 protein gets one entry after TCRdb re-called the RACE reads with MiXCR. The table lists about 80,000 distinct CDR3 sequences, approximately 10% of them singletons. The starting material was whole blood, obtained in connection with sensitization to the hapten diphenylcyclopropenone (DPC). These receptors came from a man aged 18 to 35 with alopecia areata. Some clones in this sample may be carry-over from other donors' samples. Both conserved end residues are part of each CDR3. A D gene is named only where the DNA matches it firmly. Only some rows state a clone size, as once, few, many or a class for expanded clones.

TRBV20-1,NA,NA,15,TRBJ2-5,TGCAGTGCTAGAGATAACCGAGGACAGCAAGAGACCCAGTACTTC,CSARDNRGQQETQYF
TRBV14,many,NA,17,TRBJ2-7,TGTGCCAGCAGCCAAGATCCATGGGGATGGACCTACTACGAGCAGTACTTC,CASSQDPWGWTYYEQYF
TRBV10-3,few,NA,14,TRBJ2-2,TGTGCCATCCCCTCAAGGGGGACCACCGGGGAGCTGTTTTTT,CAIPSRGTTGELFF
TRBV27,many,TRBD1,15,TRBJ1-2,TGTGCCAGCAGCCCGGAGGACAGGGGCGGATATGGCTACACCTTC,CASSPEDRGGYGYTF
TRBV12-3/TRBV12-4,NA,NA,13,TRBJ1-1,TGTGCCAGCAGTTTAAGGGTGCTCGATGAAGCTTTCTTT,CASSLRVLDEAFF
TRBV7-8,many,TRBD1,15,TRBJ1-2,TGTGCCAGCAGCAGACAGACAGGGGCTAACTATGGCTACACCTTC,CASSRQTGANYGYTF
TRBV11-2,NA,TRBD2,18,TRBJ2-1,TGTGCCAGCAGCGGACTAGCGGGGGTTGGCTCCTCCTACAATGAGCAGTTCTTC,CASSGLAGVGSSYNEQFF
TRBV9,few,TRBD1,14,TRBJ1-2,TGTGCCAGCAGTGTGGCCGGGACAGGAAAGGCCGACACCTTC,CASSVAGTGKADTF
TRBV18,NA,TRBD1,18,TRBJ1-3,TGTGCCAGCTCACCACAAATCGGACAGGCGAGCTCTGGAAACACCATATATTTT,CASSPQIGQASSGNTIYF
TRBV4-1,NA,NA,15,TRBJ2-7,TGCGCCAGCAGCTCCCCCGCTACGGGTCGGTACGAGCAGTACTTC,CASSSPATGRYEQYF
TRBV5-1,NA,NA,15,TRBJ1-1,TGCGCCAGCAGCTTGAGTCGGAGGGATGGCACTGAAGCTTTCTTT,CASSLSRRDGTEAFF
TRBV29-1,NA,NA,14,TRBJ2-1,TGCAGCGTCGACGGTGTAGGTTCCTACAATGAGCAGTTCTTC,CSVDGVGSYNEQFF
TRBV6-5,NA,TRBD1,15,TRBJ1-1,TGTGCCAGCAGTTTCCGGGACAGGGCGAACACTGAAGCTTTCTTT,CASSFRDRANTEAFF
TRBV4-1,many,TRBD1,15,TRBJ2-7,TGCGCCAGCAGCCTAGACAGGGGGGACTCCTACGAGCAGTACTTC,CASSLDRGDSYEQYF
TRBV12-3/TRBV12-4,many,NA,16,TRBJ2-4,TGTGCCAGCAGTTTTTCTGACGGGGGCCCAAAAAACATTCAGTACTTC,CASSFSDGGPKNIQYF